This T cell receptor (beta chain) originates from a study of identical twins. This clonotype has just a few counts. Its antigen is still unknown. In TCRdb, the 5' RACE reads were re-called with MiXCR into one record per CDR3 protein. The sample holds about 330,000 distinct CDR3 sequences; roughly 12% are singletons and the top ten take 7.2%. The CDR3 covers 13 residues. Germline CDR1 reads SNHLY; CDR2 reads FYNNEI. V was clipped by 7 bases and J by 2 bases, with 12 bases between them. General study findings and limits: Alpha sequences that were out-of-frame and twin-shared showed an excess of low generation probability. Abundant beta clonotypes from cord blood had fewer insertions, unlike memory repertoires, which showed none.

The sample was also reused in another study, on yellow fever vaccine responses in identical twins.

The clonotype was recovered from a woman under 30 in good health. The sequencing input was CD8+ T cells sorted from blood. The chain recombines TRBV2 with TRBJ2-7; D not resolved. In DNA, the CDR3 is TGTGCCAGCATCAGTGGGGAAACCTACGAGCAGTACTTC. Its translation: CASISGETYEQYF.